Below are 11 T cell receptor beta chains sequenced from a single sample in a study of cytomegalovirus exposure and HLA in healthy donors. A multiplex PCR was run with 60 Vbeta primers and 13 Jbeta primers. Some clones are missing from TCRdb's copy, which holds only in-frame ones; the method was immunoSEQ multiplex PCR. Found here are hundreds of thousands of clones, over 65% of them singletons; the top ten hold about 0.63%. The sample taken for sequencing was PBMCs. These receptors originate from a man younger than 35 in good health and CMV-seronegative.

J is TRBJ2-3 and V is TRBV7-9; the match to TRBD2 covers 7 bases. The CDR3 extends over 14 amino acids. The V and J ends lost 0 bases and 4 bases, in that order; junction bases with no gene match: 1. Looked up from germline, CDR1 is SEHNR and CDR2 is FQNEAQ (reference sequence). The CDR3 here is CASSLAGGSDTQYF. The DNA of the CDR3 is TGTGCCAGCAGCTTAGCGGGGGGGTCAGATACGCAGTATTTT.

The chain has TRBV27 and TRBJ2-7; TRBD1 is a possible D gene (5 bases). This CDR3 is 13 amino acids long. V lost 6 bases, J lost 2 bases, and 11 bases lay in between. CDR1 and CDR2 (germline): MNHEY, SMNVEV (reference sequence). CDR3 amino acids: CASRLGHPYEQYF. CDR3 in DNA: TGTGCCAGCAGGCTAGGACACCCCTACGAGCAGTACTTC.

V usage is TRBV9 and J usage is TRBJ1-2; tentatively, D is TRBD1 (5 bases). There are 15 residues in the CDR3. Trimming took 4 bases from V and 7 from J, leaving 20 bases between them. Germline V gene lookup returns CDR1 SGDLS and CDR2 YYNGEE. CDR3 nucleotide sequence: TGTGCCAGCAGCATCGGGACTAAGTGGGCGGGTGGCTACACCTTC. Translating it yields CASSIGTKWAGGYTF.

This clone has more than one count but fewer than ten. The chain links TRBV9 to TRBJ1-1, with D possibly being TRBD1 (5 bases). V dropped 7 bases and J dropped 4 bases, with 20 bases sitting between them. Germline CDR1 and CDR2: SGDLS and YYNGEE. CDR3 length equals 15 residues. CDR3 residues: CASAALVGVGTEAFF. Written as DNA, the CDR3 is TGTGCCAGCGCAGCATTAGTAGGGGTCGGCACTGAAGCTTTCTTT. Full variable domain (missing parts from reference TRBV9 and TRBJ1-1): DSGVTQTPKHLITATGQRVTLRCSPRSGDLSVYWYQQSLDQGLQFLIQYYNGEERAKGNILERFSAQQFPDLHSELNLSSLELGDSALYFCASAALVGVGTEAFFGQGTRLTVV.

The V call is TRBV7-9, the J call TRBJ2-3; TRBD1 might be the D (5 bases). This CDR3 spans 16 amino acids. V lost 1 base, J lost 1 base, and 12 bases lay in between. In germline, CDR1 is SEHNR, CDR2 FQNEAQ (reference sequence). The CDR3 loop is CASSLVGQGGTDTQYF. The CDR3 nucleotides are TGTGCCAGCAGCTTAGTCGGTCAGGGTGGCACAGATACGCAGTATTTT. The variable domain in full, with the rest retrieved from reference TRBV7-9 and TRBJ2-3, is DTGVSQNPRHKITKRGQNVTFRCDPISEHNRLYWYRQTLGQGPEFLTYFQNEAQLEKSRLLSDRFSAERPKGSFSTLEIQRTEQGDSAMYLCASSLVGQGGTDTQYFGPGTRLTVL.

The chain has TRBV15 and TRBJ1-4, with TRBD1 matching over 11 bases. Germline lookup yields CDR1 LNHNV and CDR2 YYDKDF (reference sequence). J was trimmed by 8 bases and V by 1 base; bases with no gene match: 9. CDR3 length equals 17 residues. CDR3 coding DNA: TGTGCCACCAGCAGAGCTTCCGGGACAGGGGGTTCGGAAAAACTGTTTTTT. Its translation: CATSRASGTGGSEKLFF.

This clone has more than one count but fewer than ten. V usage is TRBV27 and J usage is TRBJ1-2, with D hard to call. Germline V lookup: CDR1 MNHEY, CDR2 SMNVEV (reference sequence). The CDR3 is 14 residues long. Trimming removed 2 bases at V and 8 bases at J, with 15 bases between. The CDR3 region has the DNA TGTGCCAGCAGTTTAGGAGGGCCCTCTGTCGGCTACACCTTC. It codes for CASSLGGPSVGYTF.

This clone was detected only once. The chain recombines TRBV18 with TRBJ1-2, with 8 positions matching TRBD1. This CDR3 comprises 13 residues. The V segment lost 3 bases and the J segment 8 bases; nucleotides outside the gene matches: 5. Looked up from germline, CDR1 is KGHSH and CDR2 is LQKENI. CDR3 nucleotide sequence: TGTGCCAGCTCACCCGACAGGGGACTAGGCTACACCTTC. Encoded protein: CASSPDRGLGYTF.

This clone was seen a handful of times. CDR3 bases: TGTGCCAGCAGTGCCGGGACAGGGTATCATCAGCCCCAGCATTTT. It yields the protein CASSAGTGYHQPQHF. This sequence joins TRBV6-1 and TRBJ1-5; 9 nucleotides line up with TRBD1. In germline, CDR1 is MNHNS, CDR2 SASEGT. This CDR3 region has 15 residues. Unmatched junction bases numbered 6, after V lost 4 bases and J lost 5 bases.

The J gene is TRBJ2-7, the V gene TRBV6-5; D is unclear. V dropped 6 bases and J dropped 2 bases, with 11 bases sitting between them. Germline CDR1 is MNHEY and CDR2 is SVGAGI. The CDR3 runs to 13 residues. DNA of the CDR3: TGTGCCAGCAGCCCCAACCAGGCCTACGAGCAGTACTTC. Encoded protein: CASSPNQAYEQYF.

The chain has TRBV7-3 and TRBJ2-5, with D possibly being TRBD2 (5 bases). This CDR3 has 13 amino acids. Between the trimmed V and J ends, which lost 2 bases and 4 bases, there was a span of 8 bases. Germline CDR1 and CDR2: SGHTA and FQGTGA. This CDR3 is CASSLRGSETQYF. DNA for the CDR3: TGTGCCAGCAGCTTACGGGGTTCAGAGACCCAGTACTTC.